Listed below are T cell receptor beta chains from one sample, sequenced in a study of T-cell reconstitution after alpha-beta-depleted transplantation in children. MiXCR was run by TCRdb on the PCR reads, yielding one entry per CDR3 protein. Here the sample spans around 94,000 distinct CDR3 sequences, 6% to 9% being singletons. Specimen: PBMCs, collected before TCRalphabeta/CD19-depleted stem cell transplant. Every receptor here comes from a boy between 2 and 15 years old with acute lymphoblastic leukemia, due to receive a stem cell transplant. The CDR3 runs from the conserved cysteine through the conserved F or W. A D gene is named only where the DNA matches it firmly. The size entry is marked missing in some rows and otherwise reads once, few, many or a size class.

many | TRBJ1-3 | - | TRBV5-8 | CASSLSASGNTIYF | TGTGCCAGCAGCTTGTCTGCTTCTGGAAACACCATATATTTT
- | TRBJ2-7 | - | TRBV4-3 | CASSHAPGSYEQYF | TGCGCCAGCAGCCATGCCCCGGGAAGCTACGAGCAGTACTTC
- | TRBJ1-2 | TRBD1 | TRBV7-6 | CASSLGDRGLSWDGYTF | TGTGCCAGCAGCTTAGGGGACAGGGGGCTGTCTTGGGATGGCTACACCTTC
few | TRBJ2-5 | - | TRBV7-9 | CASSLELAQTQYF | TGTGCCAGCAGCTTAGAACTAGCCCAGACCCAGTACTTC
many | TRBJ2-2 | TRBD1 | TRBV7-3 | CASSLSAPGGTHTGELFF | TGTGCCAGCAGCTTGTCAGCTCCAGGGGGTACACACACCGGGGAGCTGTTTTTT
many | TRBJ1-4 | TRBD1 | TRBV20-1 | CSAKTGGQDEKLFF | TGCAGTGCTAAGACAGGGGGCCAGGATGAAAAACTGTTTTTT
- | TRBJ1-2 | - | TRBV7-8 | CASSYLYRESDGYTF | TGTGCCAGCAGCTACCTATACAGGGAATCGGATGGCTACACCTTC
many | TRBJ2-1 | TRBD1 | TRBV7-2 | CASSFPGTGRNEQFF | TGTGCCAGCAGCTTCCCCGGGACAGGGCGTAATGAGCAGTTCTTC
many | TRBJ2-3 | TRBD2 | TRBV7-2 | CASSSRLALPDTQYF | TGTGCCAGCAGCTCAAGACTAGCGCTCCCAGATACGCAGTATTTT
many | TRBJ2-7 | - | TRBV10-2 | CASSAAAYEQYF | TGCGCCAGCAGTGCGGCAGCCTACGAGCAGTACTTC
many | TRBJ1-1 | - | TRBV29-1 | CSVRPFGDTEAFF | TGCAGCGTTCGACCGTTCGGCGACACTGAAGCTTTCTTT
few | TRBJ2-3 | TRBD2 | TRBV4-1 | CASRVAGGLDTQYF | TGCGCCAGCAGGGTAGCGGGGGGGCTTGATACGCAGTATTTT
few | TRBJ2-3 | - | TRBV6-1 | CASSEAGGATDTQYF | TGTGCCAGCAGTGAAGCGGGGGGGGCCACAGATACGCAGTATTTT
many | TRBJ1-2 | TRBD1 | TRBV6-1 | CASSATGVYGYTF | TGTGCCAGCAGTGCCACAGGGGTCTATGGCTACACCTTC
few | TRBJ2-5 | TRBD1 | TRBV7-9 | CASSPGTGQETQYF | TGTGCCAGCAGCCCCGGGACAGGTCAAGAGACCCAGTACTTC
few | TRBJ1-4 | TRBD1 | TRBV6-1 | CATRDRGSYEKLFF | TGTGCCACCCGGGACAGGGGAAGCTATGAAAAACTGTTTTTT
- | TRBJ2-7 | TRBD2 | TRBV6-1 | CASSRAGTWYF | TGTGCCAGCAGCCGAGCGGGGACTTGGTACTTC
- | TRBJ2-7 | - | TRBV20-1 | CSATPPTDSYEQYF | TGCAGTGCTACTCCCCCTACTGACTCCTACGAGCAGTACTTC
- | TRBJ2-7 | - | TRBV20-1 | CSARVLGESDYEQYF | TGCAGTGCTAGGGTCCTTGGGGAAAGCGACTACGAGCAGTACTTC
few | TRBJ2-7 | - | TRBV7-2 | CASSLMYGRSYEQYF | TGTGCCAGCAGCTTAATGTACGGCAGGTCCTACGAGCAGTACTTC
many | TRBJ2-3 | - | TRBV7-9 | CASSSRLEGSDTQYF | TGTGCCAGCAGCTCCCGCCTGGAGGGTTCAGATACGCAGTATTTT
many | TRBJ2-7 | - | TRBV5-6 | CASSLGHGASYEQYF | TGTGCCAGCAGCTTGGGACACGGGGCTTCCTACGAGCAGTACTTC
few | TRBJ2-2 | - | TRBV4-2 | CASSQDTGELFF | TGTGCCAGCAGCCAAGATACCGGGGAGCTGTTTTTT
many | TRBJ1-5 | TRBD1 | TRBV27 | CASSPLPLQGKQPQHF | TGTGCCAGCAGTCCCCTGCCTCTACAGGGGAAACAGCCCCAGCATTTT
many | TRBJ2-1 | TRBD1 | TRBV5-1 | CASSSTGGRNEQFF | TGCGCCAGCAGCTCGACAGGGGGCAGGAATGAGCAGTTCTTC
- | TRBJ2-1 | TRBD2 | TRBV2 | CASSETSGGAGEQFF | TGTGCCAGCAGTGAAACTAGCGGGGGGGCGGGTGAGCAGTTCTTC
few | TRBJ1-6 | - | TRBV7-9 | CASSLHRDYNSPLHF | TGTGCCAGCAGCTTGCACAGGGACTATAATTCACCCCTCCACTTT
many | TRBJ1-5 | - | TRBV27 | CASTTYNQPQHF | TGTGCCAGCACAACTTACAATCAGCCCCAGCATTTT
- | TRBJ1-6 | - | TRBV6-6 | CAGGPNNSPLHF | TGTGCCGGCGGGCCCAATAATTCACCCCTCCACTTT
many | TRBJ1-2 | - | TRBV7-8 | CASSSRGGYGYTF | TGTGCCAGCAGCTCCAGGGGAGGCTATGGCTACACCTTC
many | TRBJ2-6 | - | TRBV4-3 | CASSQDMGSGANVLTF | TGCGCCAGCAGCCAAGATATGGGTTCTGGGGCCAACGTCCTGACTTTC
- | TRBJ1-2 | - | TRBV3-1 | CASSQGRVYGYTF | TGTGCCAGCAGCCAAGGGCGAGTTTATGGCTACACCTTC
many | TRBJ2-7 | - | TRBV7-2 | CASSLDRGPEQYF | TGTGCCAGCAGCTTAGATCGCGGGCCTGAGCAGTACTTC
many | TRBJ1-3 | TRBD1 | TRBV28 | CASSSWTGGSGNTIYF | TGTGCCAGCAGTTCCTGGACAGGGGGCTCTGGAAACACCATATATTTT
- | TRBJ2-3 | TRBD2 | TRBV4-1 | CASSQGTRIRADTQYF | TGCGCCAGCAGCCAAGGGACTAGAATCCGCGCAGATACGCAGTATTTT
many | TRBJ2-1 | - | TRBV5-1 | CASSFGNEQFF | TGTGCCAGCAGTTTCGGCAATGAGCAGTTCTTC
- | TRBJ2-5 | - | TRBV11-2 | CASSQSLGTETQYF | TGTGCCAGCAGTCAATCGCTAGGGACTGAGACCCAGTACTTC
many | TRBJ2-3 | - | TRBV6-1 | CASSSGTGTDTQYF | TGTGCCAGCAGCTCCGGGACCGGCACAGATACGCAGTATTTT
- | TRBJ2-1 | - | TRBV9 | CASSVAGGANEQFF | TGTGCCAGCAGCGTAGCAGGAGGGGCCAATGAGCAGTTCTTC
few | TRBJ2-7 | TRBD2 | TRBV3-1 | CASSQDLASGATYEQYF | TGTGCCAGCAGCCAAGATCTCGCTAGCGGGGCCACCTACGAGCAGTACTTC
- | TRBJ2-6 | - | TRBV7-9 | CASSPSSGANVLTF | TGTGCCAGCAGCCCTAGCTCTGGGGCCAACGTCCTGACTTTC
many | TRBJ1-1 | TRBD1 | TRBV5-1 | CASSSGQGRTEAFF | TGCGCCAGCAGCTCCGGACAGGGACGGACTGAAGCTTTCTTT
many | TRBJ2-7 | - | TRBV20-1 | CSATKLETTYEQYF | TGCAGTGCTACAAAACTAGAAACGACCTACGAGCAGTACTTC
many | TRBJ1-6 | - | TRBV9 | CASSVATGARNSPLHF | TGTGCCAGCAGCGTAGCTACGGGGGCACGGAATTCACCCCTCCACTTT
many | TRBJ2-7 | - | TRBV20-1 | CSASSDSDSFSFSYEQYF | TGCAGTGCTAGTTCCGATTCTGACAGTTTTTCTTTCTCCTACGAGCAGTACTTC
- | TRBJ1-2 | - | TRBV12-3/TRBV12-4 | CASSNTGTDGYTF | TGTGCCAGCAGCAATACAGGGACGGATGGCTACACCTTC